What follows are 23 T cell receptor beta chains derived from one specimen sequenced in a study of regulatory T cells in long-lasting Graves disease. The sample's time point: newly diagnosed GD, antithyroid drugs for less than 3 months. Preparation of the TCR library used RNA extracted from PBMCs. Arm-PCR of CDR3 regions and iRepertoire HTBI primers were the basis on which TCR beta libraries were built. TCRdb re-called the multiplex PCR reads with MiXCR, one entry per CDR3 protein. The sample has 530,000 or so distinct CDR3 sequences, about 15% seen once. The sample also formed part of further work on T cells in Graves' hyperthyroidism and ophthalmopathy.

This specimen was peripheral blood mononuclear cells (PBMCs), taken at new diagnosis, from a patient treated with antithyroid drugs. Receptors were obtained from a man aged 18 to 30 with Graves disease.

This clonotype was detected ten times or more. J is TRBJ1-2 and V is TRBV30; tentative D call: TRBD1 (5 bases). Germline CDR1 and CDR2: GTSNPN and SVGIG (reference sequence). Trimming took off 4 bases at V and 2 bases at J, with 17 bases between the two ends. This CDR3 spans 15 amino acids. The CDR3 DNA reads as TGTGCCTGGAATCTGCAGGGAGTAGCGAACTATGGCTACACCTTC. Encoded protein: CAWNLQGVANYGYTF.

This clonotype was counted ten times or more. At one boundary the junction diverges from the germline segment, which might be a read error. The CDR3 DNA sequence: TGTGCTAGCAGCTCACGGACAGGGGGAGGAGAGACCCAGTACTTC. Protein: CASSSRTGGGETQYF. The chain is built from TRBV7-7 and TRBJ2-5; 10 bases match TRBD1. The CDR3 sequence is 15 residues long. CDR1 and CDR2 (germline): SSHAT, FNYEAQ (reference sequence).

This chain joins TRBV12-3 or TRBV12-4 and TRBJ1-5, with D perhaps TRBD1 (6 bases). The CDR3 loop spans 15 amino acids. Trimming cost V 7 bases and J 5 bases, with 18 bases left between them. CDR3 region: CASTNTPGQDQPQHF. The CDR3 DNA reads TGTGCCAGCACCAATACCCCGGGACAAGATCAGCCCCAGCATTTT.

The V call is TRBV20-1, the J call TRBJ2-1, with a possible D match to TRBD2 (6 bases). Germline loops: CDR1 DFQATT, CDR2 SNEGSKA (reference sequence). V was pared by 3 bases and J by 4 bases, with 16 bases between. The CDR3 consists of 15 residues. The CDR3 here is CSASPRARGYNEQFF. The CDR3 nucleotides read TGCAGTGCTAGCCCCAGGGCCCGGGGGTACAATGAGCAGTTCTTC.

This clonotype has at least ten counts. The V call is TRBV11-2, the J call TRBJ1-1, with TRBD1 matching over 9 bases. Per germline, CDR1 SGHAT and CDR2 FQNNGV. The CDR3 covers 14 residues. V was pared by 5 bases and J by 4 bases, with 5 bases of the junction left unmatched. DNA of the CDR3: TGTGCCAGCAGCCTCGGGACAGGGTTCACTGAAGCTTTCTTT. This codes for CASSLGTGFTEAFF.

This clonotype was detected a few times. V gene TRBV6-2 or TRBV6-3 combines with J gene TRBJ2-1; D is tentatively TRBD1 or TRBD2 (5 bases each). Germline-derived CDR1 and CDR2 are MNHEY and SVGEGT. Between the trimmed V and J ends, which lost 8 bases and 4 bases, there was a span of 21 bases. The CDR3 has 16 amino acids. The DNA of the CDR3 is TGTGCCAGCTCCCCGTGGCAGGGACGCCGTTACAATGAGCAGTTCTTC. This translates into CASSPWQGRRYNEQFF.

In the case of this clonotype: Just one base apart from a much larger clone, this may be a read error. The J gene is TRBJ1-1, the V gene TRBV6-1, with TRBD1 matching over 8 bases. The CDR3 spans 15 residues. The germline CDR1 and CDR2 sequences are MNHNS and SASEGT. This chain's CDR3 is CAISASGGLNTEAFF. The CDR3 DNA reads as TGTGCCATCAGTGCCTCAGGGGGCCTGAACACTGAAGCTTTCTTT.

This clonotype was detected ten times or more. CDR3 amino acids: CASSLGTSAQETQYF. In DNA, the CDR3 is TGTGCCAGCAGTTTGGGGACTAGCGCCCAAGAGACCCAGTACTTC. The chain couples TRBV12-3 or TRBV12-4 to TRBJ2-5, with 10 bases that match TRBD2. This CDR3 comprises 15 residues. Losses at the gene ends were 3 bases for V and 1 base for J; bases not matched to a gene: 2.

In this sample, this clonotype turned up many times. The chain carries TRBV5-1 and TRBJ2-7; 11 nucleotides agree with TRBD2. CDR1 and CDR2 from the germline V gene are SGHRS and YFSETQ. This CDR3 has 17 residues. J gave up 3 bases and V 0 bases, and 8 bases lay outside the gene matches. CDR3 in DNA: TGCGCCAGCAGCTTGGGGGTAGCGGGAGGGTCAAACTACGAGCAGTACTTC. Amino acid sequence: CASSLGVAGGSNYEQYF.

V usage is TRBV7-9 and J usage is TRBJ2-7; 9 nucleotides align to TRBD2. The J segment lost 5 bases and the V segment lost 10 bases, leaving 9 bases of the junction unmatched. CDR3 length: 13 amino acids. Germline-derived CDR1 and CDR2 are SEHNR and FQNEAQ (reference sequence). The CDR3 reads CAIPGTSKDEQYF. CDR3 coding DNA: TGTGCCATCCCCGGGACTAGCAAGGACGAGCAGTACTTC.

Concerning this clonotype itself: With only one base between it and a far larger clone, this is likely a read error. The V and J genes are TRBV10-3 and TRBJ1-2; a weak D match, TRBD1 (5 bases). Germline V gives CDR1 ENHRY, CDR2 SYGVKD. The germline V and J ends were trimmed by 5 bases and 0 bases, with 10 bases remaining between them. This CDR3 has 14 residues. CDR3 nucleotide sequence: TGTGCCATCAGTCACGACAGAGCTAACTATGGCTACACCTTC. Translated: CAISHDRANYGYTF.

The table lists this clonotype with many counts. The chain joins TRBV10-3 to TRBJ2-2; TRBD1 or TRBD2 may be the D gene (6 bases each). Germline-derived CDR1 and CDR2 are ENHRY and SYGVKD. The CDR3 runs to 14 residues. The V and J ends lost 10 bases and 5 bases respectively, with 17 bases between them. Written as DNA, the CDR3 is TGTGCCACCCAAGGAGGGGGGCGAACCGGGGAGCTGTTTTTT. Its protein product is CATQGGGRTGELFF.

This clonotype has only one observation. A read error may produce the germline difference seen at one junction end. The chain recombines TRBV9 with TRBJ1-1; TRBD1 might be the D (5 bases). This CDR3 has 12 residues. Germline values: CDR1 SGDLS, CDR2 YYNGEE. CDR3 sequence (DNA): TGTGCCAACAGCCCAGACAGCACTGAAGCTTTCTTT. Residues: CANSPDSTEAFF. The full variable domain, its missing parts supplied by reference TRBV9 and TRBJ1-1, is DSGVTQTPKHLITATGQRVTLRCSPRSGDLSVYWYQQSLDQGLQFLIQYYNGEERAKGNILERFSAQQFPDLHSELNLSSLELGDSALYFCANSPDSTEAFFGQGTRLTVV.

This clonotype turned up a few times. This chain links TRBV18 with TRBJ2-5; TRBD1 agrees at 8 bases. After removal of 3 bases from V and 0 bases from J, the junction contained 6 bases not matched to a gene. CDR1 is KGHSH, CDR2 LQKENI, per germline. This CDR3 contains 16 residues. CDR3 nucleotides: TGTGCCAGCTCACCTGTCCAGGGGGCCCACCAAGAGACCCAGTACTTC. This sequence encodes CASSPVQGAHQETQYF.

This clonotype was seen ten or more times. The V and J genes are TRBV12-5 and TRBJ1-1; perhaps TRBD1 as D (6 bases). The germline gives CDR1 LGHNT, CDR2 FRNRAP. This CDR3 is built from 17 residues. Deletions cut 2 bases from V and 1 base from J, with 17 bases between. The CDR3 spells CASGLTRTMTGNTEAFF. CDR3 DNA: TGTGCTAGTGGTTTGACACGGACAATGACAGGGAACACTGAAGCTTTCTTT. Combining the CDR3 with reference TRBV12-5 and TRBJ1-1 gives the whole variable domain DARVTQTPRHKVTEMGQEVTMRCQPILGHNTVFWYRQTMMQGLELLAYFRNRAPLDDSGMPKDRFSAEMPDATLATLKIQPSEPRDSAVYFCASGLTRTMTGNTEAFFGQGTRLTVV.

About this clonotype: A much larger clone differs from this one at a single base, so this may be a read error. The V call is TRBV20-1, the J call TRBJ2-7; 10 nucleotides match TRBD2. The germline V gene encodes CDR1 DFQATT and CDR2 SNEGSKA (reference sequence). This CDR3 region has 14 residues. CDR3 in DNA: TGCGGTGCTGAGGAAGCGGGAGGGCTCTACGAGCAGTACTTC. Translated: CGAEEAGGLYEQYF.

This clonotype was picked up many times. V and J are TRBV7-2 and TRBJ2-1; no definite D call. The CDR3 is made up of 13 amino acids. The V end was cut by 3 bases, the J end by 2 bases, with 5 bases between. Looked up from germline, CDR1 is SGHTA and CDR2 is FQGNSA. This CDR3 is CASSFSPYNEQFF. CDR3 nucleotide sequence: TGTGCCAGCAGCTTTAGCCCCTACAATGAGCAGTTCTTC.

This clonotype has a handful of counts. J is TRBJ2-5 and V is TRBV4-1; D remains ambiguous. Per germline, CDR1 MGHRA and CDR2 YSYEKL. The CDR3 is 14 amino acids. The ends were cut back, 0 bases at V and 3 bases at J, with 8 bases in the middle. The CDR3 DNA sequence: TGCGCCAGCAGCCAAGACGACGTAGAAGAGACCCAGTACTTC. Translation: CASSQDDVEETQYF.

This clonotype was picked up many times. V and J are TRBV11-2 and TRBJ2-3; D perhaps matches TRBD2 (7 bases). The CDR3 is 15 residues long. Germline-derived CDR1 and CDR2 are SGHAT and FQNNGV. V lost 4 bases and J 4 bases, leaving 15 bases between the germline ends. CDR3 in DNA: TGTGCCAGCAGCTCAGGGGACTATGGGGCAGATACGCAGTATTTT. This sequence encodes CASSSGDYGADTQYF. Full variable domain (rest looked up from reference TRBV11-2 and TRBJ2-3): EAGVAQSPRYKIIEKRQSVAFWCNPISGHATLYWYQQILGQGPKLLIQFQNNGVVDDSQLPKDRFSAERLKGVDSTLKIQPAKLEDSAVYLCASSSGDYGADTQYFGPGTRLTVL.

This clonotype was picked up many times. The chain carries TRBV27 and TRBJ1-1; D is unresolved. Trimming cost V 5 bases and J 8 bases, with 18 bases left between them. The CDR3 totals 14 residues. The V gene's germline CDR1 is MNHEY and CDR2 SMNVEV (reference sequence). The CDR3 loop reads CASSLKGGRLEAFF. CDR3 DNA: TGTGCCAGCAGTCTTAAAGGAGGCAGGCTGGAAGCTTTCTTT.

This clonotype has only a few counts. The gene calls are TRBV5-1 and TRBJ2-5, with 7 bases fitting TRBD1. This CDR3 region has 15 residues. Germline V lookup: CDR1 SGHRS, CDR2 YFSETQ. Germline trimming cut 7 bases from V and 1 base from J; bases unmatched to any gene: 10. The CDR3 DNA sequence: TGCGCCAGCTCATCTTCCGGGACAGCCCAAGAGACCCAGTACTTC. Translated: CASSSSGTAQETQYF. The whole variable domain, filled in from reference TRBV5-1 and TRBJ2-5, reads KAGVTQTPRYLIKTRGQQVTLSCSPISGHRSVSWYQQTPGQGLQFLFEYFSETQRNKGNFPGRFSGRQFSNSRSEMNVSTLELGDSALYLCASSSSGTAQETQYFGPGTRLLVL.

The V and J genes are TRBV20-1 and TRBJ1-2, with 9 bases lining up with TRBD1. J was trimmed by 5 bases and V by 6 bases; bases with no gene match: 16. This CDR3 has 16 residues. Germline V gene sequence: CDR1 DFQATT, CDR2 SNEGSKA (reference sequence). CDR3 amino acids: CSATGLDRGKGYGYTF. The DNA for the CDR3 is TGCAGTGCGACGGGGTTGGACAGGGGAAAGGGTTATGGCTACACCTTC.

There are many counts of this clonotype. The CDR3 spells CASSVRRQMNTEAFF. CDR3 in DNA: TGTGCCAGCAGTGTTCGGCGACAAATGAACACTGAAGCTTTCTTT. The J gene is TRBJ1-1, the V gene TRBV6-1, with D hard to call. Trimming left V 4 bases short and J 0 bases short, with 12 bases between. Germline V gene lookup returns CDR1 MNHNS and CDR2 SASEGT. The CDR3 covers 15 residues.